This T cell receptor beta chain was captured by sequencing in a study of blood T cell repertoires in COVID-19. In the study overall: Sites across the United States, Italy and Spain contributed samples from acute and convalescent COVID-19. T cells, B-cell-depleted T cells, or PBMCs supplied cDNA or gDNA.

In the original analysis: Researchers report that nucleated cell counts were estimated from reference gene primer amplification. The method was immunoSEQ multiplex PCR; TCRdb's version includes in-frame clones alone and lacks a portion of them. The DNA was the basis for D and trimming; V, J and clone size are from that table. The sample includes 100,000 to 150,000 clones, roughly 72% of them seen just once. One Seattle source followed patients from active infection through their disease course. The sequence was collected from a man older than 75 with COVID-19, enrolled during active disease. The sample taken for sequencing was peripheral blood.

The CDR3 DNA reads TGTGCCAGCAGCGAGGAGGGGCGGGGACGCTCCTACAATGAGCAGTTCTTC. It yields the protein CASSEEGRGRSYNEQFF. The chain recombines TRBV3-1 (or the pseudogene TRBV3-2) with TRBJ2-1; D may be TRBD2 (6 bases). CDR1 and CDR2 (germline): LGHDT, YNNKEL (reference sequence). V dropped 5 bases and J dropped 0 bases, with 17 bases sitting between them. CDR3 size: 17 residues.